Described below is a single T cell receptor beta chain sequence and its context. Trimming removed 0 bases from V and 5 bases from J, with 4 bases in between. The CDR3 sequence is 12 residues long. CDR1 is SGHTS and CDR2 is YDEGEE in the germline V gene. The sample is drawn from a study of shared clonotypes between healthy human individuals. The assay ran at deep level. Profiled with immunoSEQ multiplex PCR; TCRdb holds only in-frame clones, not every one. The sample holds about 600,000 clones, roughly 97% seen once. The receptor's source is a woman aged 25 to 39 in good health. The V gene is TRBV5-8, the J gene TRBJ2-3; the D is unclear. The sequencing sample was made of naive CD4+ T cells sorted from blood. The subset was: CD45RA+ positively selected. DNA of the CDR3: TGTGCCAGCAGCTTGGGGGTAGATACGCAGTATTTT. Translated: CASSLGVDTQYF.